This T cell receptor beta chain is from a study of shared clonotypes between healthy human individuals. General study findings and limits: Unshared clonotypes carried lower generation probabilities than those common to all four donors.

This clone has more than one count but fewer than ten. Its antigen is unknown. Libraries were prepared by immunoSEQ multiplex PCR; TCRdb keeps only in-frame clonotypes and omits some of them. The table shows approximately 980,000 clones, with 76% occurring only once. CDR1 is SGHVS, CDR2 FQNEAQ, per germline. The germline V and J ends were trimmed by 3 bases and 2 bases, with 3 bases remaining between them. This CDR3 contains 12 residues. The receptor comes from a man between 18 and 35 years old in good health. The sequencing input was memory CD4+ T cells sorted from blood. Subset defined: CD45RA-negative fraction. The chain combines TRBV7-8 with TRBJ2-3; D gene unclear. CDR3 in DNA: TGTGCCAGCAGCTTTCCCACAGATACGCAGTATTTT. It is translated as CASSFPTDTQYF. Supplemented by reference TRBV7-8 and TRBJ2-3, the full variable domain reads GAGVSQSPRYKVAKRGQDVALRCDPISGHVSLFWYQQALGQGPEFLTYFQNEAQLDKSGLPSDRFFAERPEGSVSTLKIQRTQQEDSAVYLCASSFPTDTQYFGPGTRLTVL.